The 20 T cell receptor beta chains reported below all come from one sample, sequenced in a study of blood T cells in healthy people across ages. Through a sample-barcoded 5' primer and a J-beta primer mix, a second PCR was run for 7 to 11 cycles. Each CDR3 protein gets one entry after TCRdb re-called the 5' RACE reads with MiXCR. The sample includes about 930,000 distinct CDR3 sequences, almost 30% of them seen just once. These records were also assigned to another study, of T cells of mothers and their children.

The sequenced sample was blood. The receptors shown here come from a woman in her thirties or forties in good health.

Notes on this clonotype: At one end, the junction sequence differs from germline, possibly due to a read error. The chain links TRBV11-2 to TRBJ2-6; possibly TRBD1 or TRBD2 for D (6 bases each). CDR1 and CDR2 (germline): SGHAT, FQNNGV. CDR3 length equals 15 residues. CDR3 DNA sequence: TGTGCCAGCAGCCTAGGGGGGCGTGGGGCCAACGTCCGGACTTTC. This encodes CASSLGGRGANVRTF.

This clonotype occurred a few times. The V and J genes are TRBV6-5 and TRBJ1-1, with D tentatively TRBD1 (5 bases). CDR3 size: 14 residues. Trimming cost V 6 bases and J 2 bases, with 13 bases left between them. Per the germline V gene, CDR1 is MNHEY and CDR2 is SVGAGI. Here the CDR3 reads CASRRGGRNTEAFF. DNA of the CDR3: TGTGCCAGCAGAAGGGGCGGAAGAAACACTGAAGCTTTCTTT.

The chain links TRBV4-3 to TRBJ1-2; D is uncertain. Trimming removed 0 bases at V and 8 bases at J, with 13 bases between. Germline lookup yields CDR1 LGHNA and CDR2 YSLEER. CDR3 length equals 14 residues. CDR3 region: CASSQEGVWEGYTF. CDR3 DNA: TGCGCCAGCAGCCAAGAAGGAGTGTGGGAGGGCTACACCTTC.

This clonotype was picked up a small number of times. A much larger clone is a single base away; this may be a read error. The chain joins TRBV6-2 or TRBV6-3 to TRBJ2-7; 8 bases align to TRBD2. CDR1 and CDR2 from the germline V gene are MNHEY and SVGEGT. The CDR3 is made up of 15 amino acids. The CDR3 is CAGSYKAGAIYEQYF. CDR3 sequence (DNA): TGTGCCGGCAGTTACAAAGCGGGGGCCATCTACGAGCAGTACTTC.

This clonotype was counted many times. The V call is TRBV20-1, the J call TRBJ2-5, with 8 bases identical to TRBD2. CDR3 length: 16 residues. The junction had 7 bases not matched to a gene; V was cut back by 0 bases and J by 1 base. Looked up from germline, CDR1 is DFQATT and CDR2 is SNEGSKA (reference sequence). The CDR3 DNA reads TGCAGTGCTAGAGATGACGGGGGGGAATTCCAAGAGACCCAGTACTTC. It is translated as CSARDDGGEFQETQYF.

J is TRBJ2-3 and V is TRBV20-1; 9 nucleotides agree with TRBD1. CDR3 size: 17 residues. V lost 3 bases and J lost 5; bases outside the gene matches: 15. CDR1 is DFQATT and CDR2 is SNEGSKA in the germline V gene (reference sequence). This CDR3 is CSASTMIRDRDGDTQYF. The CDR3 DNA is TGCAGTGCTAGTACCATGATCCGGGACAGGGATGGAGATACGCAGTATTTT.

This clonotype has a handful of counts. The V call is TRBV20-1, the J call TRBJ2-5, with 9 bases that match TRBD1. The junction had 11 bases not matched to a gene; V was cut back by 1 base and J by 5 bases. The length of the CDR3 is 16 residues. Germline lookup yields CDR1 DFQATT and CDR2 SNEGSKA (reference sequence). The chain's CDR3 is CSARGGGRQGGETQYF. As DNA, the CDR3 is TGCAGTGCTAGAGGAGGAGGCAGACAGGGGGGGGAGACCCAGTACTTC.

V usage is TRBV9 and J usage is TRBJ2-2; 10 bases match TRBD1. Per germline, CDR1 SGDLS and CDR2 YYNGEE. The CDR3 length is 15 residues. After removal of 4 bases from V and 7 bases from J, the junction contained 7 bases not matched to a gene. CDR3 in amino acids: CASSPRQGADGELFF. The CDR3 DNA is TGTGCCAGCAGCCCCCGACAGGGGGCGGACGGGGAGCTGTTTTTT. The full variable domain, rest sourced from reference TRBV9 and TRBJ2-2, is DSGVTQTPKHLITATGQRVTLRCSPRSGDLSVYWYQQSLDQGLQFLIQYYNGEERAKGNILERFSAQQFPDLHSELNLSSLELGDSALYFCASSPRQGADGELFFGEGSRLTVL.

This clonotype has only a few counts. The chain employs TRBV7-2 and TRBJ1-1; D uncertain. Per the germline V gene, CDR1 is SGHTA and CDR2 is FQGNSA. The CDR3 loop spans 14 amino acids. Trimming pared 0 bases from V and 1 base from J, leaving 6 bases between. The CDR3 nucleotides read TGTGCCAGCAGCTTAGCGGCTGAGAACACTGAAGCTTTCTTT. As protein: CASSLAAENTEAFF.

The rearrangement uses TRBV4-2 and TRBJ2-1; 7 bases are shared with TRBD1. The J call could be wrong; TRBJ2-7 is a better fit for the DNA end. The CDR3 length is 14 residues. The V gene's germline CDR1 is LGHNA and CDR2 YNFKEQ. The CDR3 DNA is TGTGCCAGCAGCGGACAGGATTCCTACAATGAGCAGTACTTC. Its protein product is CASSGQDSYNEQYF.

This clonotype occurred many times. The chain is built from TRBV28 and TRBJ2-7, with D perhaps given as TRBD1 or TRBD2 (5 bases each). V lost 6 bases, J lost 6 bases, and 18 bases lay in between. CDR1 is MDHEN, CDR2 SYDVKM, per germline. The CDR3 is made up of 14 amino acids. CDR3 coding DNA: TGTGCCAGCAGACTCGTGACAGCGGCCAGCGAGCAGTACTTC. Its protein is CASRLVTAASEQYF. Full variable domain (outside the CDR3, taken from reference TRBV28 and TRBJ2-7): DVKVTQSSRYLVKRTGEKVFLECVQDMDHENMFWYRQDPGLGLRLIYFSYDVKMKEKGDIPEGYSVSREKKERFSLILESASTNQTSMYLCASRLVTAASEQYFGPGTRLTVT.

This clonotype was seen a handful of times. A much larger clone differs from this one at a single base, so this may be a read error. J is TRBJ2-5 and V is TRBV7-9; the D gene is possibly TRBD2 (6 bases). V was shortened by 5 bases and J by 1 base, with 17 bases between the two germline ends. Germline V gene lookup returns CDR1 SEHNR and CDR2 FQNEAQ (reference sequence). This CDR3 is built from 16 residues. As DNA, the CDR3 is TGTGCCAGCAGCGGAACCGGGACTCACCTCCAAGAGACCCAGTACTTC. It translates to CASSGTGTHLQETQYF.

The CDR3 sequence: CASSSSVGKDTQYF. CDR3 sequence (DNA): TGCGCCAGCAGCTCTAGCGTAGGGAAAGATACGCAGTATTTT. This chain joins TRBV5-1 and TRBJ2-3, with D possibly TRBD2 on 6 matching bases. This CDR3 has 14 residues. Trimming stripped 3 bases from V and 5 bases from J, with 13 bases between. Germline V gene sequence: CDR1 SGHRS, CDR2 YFSETQ.

The V gene is TRBV20-1, the J gene TRBJ2-3; 9 bases are shared with TRBD2. The CDR3 length is 16 residues. V trimming: 1 base; J trimming: 2 bases; junction bases outside the gene matches: 7. Germline values: CDR1 DFQATT, CDR2 SNEGSKA (reference sequence). The CDR3 loop is CSARAGLAGYTDTQYF. In DNA, the CDR3 is TGCAGTGCTAGAGCGGGCCTAGCGGGGTACACAGATACGCAGTATTTT.

Concerning this clonotype: A much larger clonotype is one base distant, so this may be a read error. The V gene is TRBV9, the J gene TRBJ2-1, with D unclear. The assigned J gene may be wrong: the sequence end matches TRBJ2-7 better. This CDR3 spans 13 amino acids. Per germline, CDR1 SGDLS and CDR2 YYNGEE. CDR3 coding DNA: TGTGCCAGCAGCGTCGACACCTACAATGAGCAGTACTTC. It encodes CASSVDTYNEQYF.

The chain has TRBV7-2 and TRBJ1-2, with 10 bases lining up with TRBD1. Germline V lookup: CDR1 SGHTA, CDR2 FQGNSA. CDR3 length: 16 amino acids. With 5 bases clipped from V and 0 bases from J, the junction kept 6 bases outside the gene matches. As DNA, the CDR3 is TGTGCCAGCAGCCGGGGGACAGGGGAAACTAACTATGGCTACACCTTC. The encoded protein is CASSRGTGETNYGYTF.

CDR3 in amino acids: CASSLLVLDPLHF. In DNA, the CDR3 is TGTGCCAGCAGCTTACTAGTTCTGGATCCCCTCCACTTT. The chain joins TRBV7-2 to TRBJ1-6; no clear D. V was cut by 2 bases and J by 13 bases, with 12 bases left in between. CDR1 is SGHTA and CDR2 is FQGNSA in the germline V gene. CDR3 length: 13 amino acids. The complete variable domain, with remaining parts taken from reference TRBV7-2 and TRBJ1-6, reads GAGVSQSPSNKVTEKGKDVELRCDPISGHTALYWYRQSLGQGLEFLIYFQGNSAPDKSGLPSDRFSAERTGGSVSTLTIQRTQQEDSAVYLCASSLLVLDPLHFGNGTRLTVT.

The gene calls are TRBV18 and TRBJ1-4; D uncertain. Germline V gene lookup returns CDR1 KGHSH and CDR2 LQKENI. The length of the CDR3 is 14 residues. Trimming removed 7 bases at V and 8 bases at J, with 17 bases between. The CDR3 is CASCPYSEGEKLFF. In DNA, the CDR3 is TGTGCCAGCTGTCCCTATTCGGAAGGGGAAAAACTGTTTTTT.

This clonotype was recorded many times. This chain links TRBV19 with TRBJ2-7; D is unclear. The V gene's germline CDR1 is LNHDA and CDR2 SQIVND (reference sequence). This CDR3 contains 13 residues. Trimming left V 5 bases short and J 3 bases short, with 11 bases between. The CDR3 nucleotides are TGTGCCAGTAGTCCAAACGTCGGCTACGAGCAGTACTTC. As protein: CASSPNVGYEQYF. Full variable domain (remainder filled in from reference TRBV19 and TRBJ2-7): DGGITQSPKYLFRKEGQNVTLSCEQNLNHDAMYWYRQDPGQGLRLIYYSQIVNDFQKGDIAEGYSVSREKKESFPLTVTSAQKNPTAFYLCASSPNVGYEQYFGPGTRLTVT.

This clonotype came up many times. The chain carries TRBV20-1 and TRBJ2-5; 8 bases line up with TRBD2. Germline assignment: CDR1 DFQATT and CDR2 SNEGSKA (reference sequence). The CDR3 runs 16 residues. J was trimmed by 6 bases and V by 1 base; bases with no gene match: 13. The CDR3 protein is CSARGAGTSGKQTQYF. CDR3 coding DNA: TGCAGTGCTAGAGGGGCCGGGACTAGTGGCAAGCAGACCCAGTACTTC.